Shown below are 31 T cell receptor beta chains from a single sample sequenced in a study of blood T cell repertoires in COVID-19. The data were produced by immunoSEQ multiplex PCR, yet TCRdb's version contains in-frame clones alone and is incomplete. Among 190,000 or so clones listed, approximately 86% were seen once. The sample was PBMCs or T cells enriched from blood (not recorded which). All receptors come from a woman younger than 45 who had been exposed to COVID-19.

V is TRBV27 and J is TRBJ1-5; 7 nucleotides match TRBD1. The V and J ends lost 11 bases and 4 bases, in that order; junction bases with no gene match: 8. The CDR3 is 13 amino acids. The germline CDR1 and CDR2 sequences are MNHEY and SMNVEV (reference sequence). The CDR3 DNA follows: TGTGCCGCCTGGGCAGGGGGGAATCAGCCCCAGCATTTT. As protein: CAAWAGGNQPQHF.

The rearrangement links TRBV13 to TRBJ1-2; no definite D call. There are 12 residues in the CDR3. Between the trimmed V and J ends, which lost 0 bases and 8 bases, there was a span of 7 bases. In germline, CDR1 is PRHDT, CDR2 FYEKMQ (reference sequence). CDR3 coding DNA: TGTGCCAGCAGCTTAGGCACGGGGGGCTACACCTTC. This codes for CASSLGTGGYTF.

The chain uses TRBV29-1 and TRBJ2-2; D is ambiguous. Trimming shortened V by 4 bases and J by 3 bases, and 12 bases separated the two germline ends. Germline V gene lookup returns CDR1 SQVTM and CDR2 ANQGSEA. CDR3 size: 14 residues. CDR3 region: CSVVLWQDTGELFF. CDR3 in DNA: TGCAGCGTTGTCCTGTGGCAGGACACCGGGGAGCTGTTTTTT.

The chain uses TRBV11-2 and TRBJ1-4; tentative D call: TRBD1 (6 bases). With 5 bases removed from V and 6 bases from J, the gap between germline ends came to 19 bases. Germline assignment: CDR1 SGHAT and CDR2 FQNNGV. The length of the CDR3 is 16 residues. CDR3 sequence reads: CASSPINRVKDEKLFF. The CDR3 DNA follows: TGTGCCAGCAGCCCGATTAACAGGGTTAAGGATGAAAAACTGTTTTTT.

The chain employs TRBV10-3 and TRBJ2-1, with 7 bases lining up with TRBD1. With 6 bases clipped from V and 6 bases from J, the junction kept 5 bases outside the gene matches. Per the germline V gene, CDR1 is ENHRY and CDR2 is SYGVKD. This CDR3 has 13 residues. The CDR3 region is CAISRDRFNEQFF. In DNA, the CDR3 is TGTGCCATCAGCCGGGACAGATTCAATGAGCAGTTCTTC.

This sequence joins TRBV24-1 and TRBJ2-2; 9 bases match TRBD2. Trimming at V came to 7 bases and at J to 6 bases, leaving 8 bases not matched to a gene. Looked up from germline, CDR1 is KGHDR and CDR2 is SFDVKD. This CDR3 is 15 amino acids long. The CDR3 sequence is CATRAGTSIAGELFF. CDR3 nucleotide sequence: TGTGCCACCAGGGCCGGGACTAGCATCGCCGGGGAGCTGTTTTTT.

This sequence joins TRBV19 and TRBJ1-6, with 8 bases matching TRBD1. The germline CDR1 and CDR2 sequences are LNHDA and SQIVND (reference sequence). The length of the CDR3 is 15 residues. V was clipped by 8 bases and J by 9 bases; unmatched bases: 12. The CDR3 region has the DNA TGTGCCAGTGGACCCGCCGGGACAGGAGGTTCACCCCTCCACTTT. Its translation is CASGPAGTGGSPLHF.

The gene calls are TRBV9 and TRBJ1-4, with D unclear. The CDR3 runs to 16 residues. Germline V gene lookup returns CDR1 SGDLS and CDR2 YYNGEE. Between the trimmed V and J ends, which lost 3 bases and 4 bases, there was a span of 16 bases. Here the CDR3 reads CASSALHGGGNEKLFF. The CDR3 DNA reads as TGTGCCAGCAGCGCACTTCACGGTGGCGGTAATGAAAAACTGTTTTTT.

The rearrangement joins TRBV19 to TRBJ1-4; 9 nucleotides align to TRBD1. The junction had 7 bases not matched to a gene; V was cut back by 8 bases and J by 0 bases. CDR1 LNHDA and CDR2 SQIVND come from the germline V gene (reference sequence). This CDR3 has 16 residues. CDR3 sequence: CASGQGRASTNEKLFF. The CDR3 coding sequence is TGTGCCAGTGGACAGGGGAGAGCCTCAACTAATGAAAAACTGTTTTTT.

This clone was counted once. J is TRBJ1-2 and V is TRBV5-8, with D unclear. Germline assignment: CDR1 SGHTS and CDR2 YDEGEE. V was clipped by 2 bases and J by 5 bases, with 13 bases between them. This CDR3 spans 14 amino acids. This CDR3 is CASSLEAVVYGYTF. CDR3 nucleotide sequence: TGTGCCAGCAGCTTAGAAGCCGTAGTTTATGGCTACACCTTC.

CDR3 sequence reads: CASSLPPGQGSGNTIYF. In DNA form, the CDR3 reads TGTGCCAGCAGTTTACCACCTGGACAGGGTTCCGGAAACACCATATATTTT. This sequence joins TRBV28 and TRBJ1-3; TRBD1 matches at 8 bases. V was pared by 2 bases and J by 4 bases, with 10 bases of the junction left unmatched. The germline gives CDR1 MDHEN, CDR2 SYDVKM. The CDR3 is 17 amino acids.

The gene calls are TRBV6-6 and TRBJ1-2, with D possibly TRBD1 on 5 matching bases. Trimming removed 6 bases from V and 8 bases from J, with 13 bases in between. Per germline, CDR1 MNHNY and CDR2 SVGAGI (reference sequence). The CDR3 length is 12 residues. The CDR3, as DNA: TGTGCCAGCAGCCCTGACAGCACAGGCTACACCTTC. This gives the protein CASSPDSTGYTF.

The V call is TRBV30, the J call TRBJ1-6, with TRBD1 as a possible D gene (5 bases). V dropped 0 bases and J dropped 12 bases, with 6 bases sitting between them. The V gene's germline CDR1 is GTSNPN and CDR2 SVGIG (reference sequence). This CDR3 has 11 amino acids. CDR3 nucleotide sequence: TGTGCCTGGAGTGTCCAGGGACCCCTCCACTTT. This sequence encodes CAWSVQGPLHF. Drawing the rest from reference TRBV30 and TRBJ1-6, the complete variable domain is SQTIHQWPATLVQPVGSPLSLECTVEGTSNPNLYWYRQAAGRGLQLLFYSVGIGQISSEVPQNLSASRPQDRQFILSSKKLLLSDSGFYLCAWSVQGPLHFGNGTRLTVT.

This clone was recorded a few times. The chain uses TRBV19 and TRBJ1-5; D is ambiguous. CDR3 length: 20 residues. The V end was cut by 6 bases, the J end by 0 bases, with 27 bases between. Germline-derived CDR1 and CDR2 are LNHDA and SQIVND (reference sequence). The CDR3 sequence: CASSPRSAWRADYSNQPQHF. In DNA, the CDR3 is TGTGCCAGTAGCCCCCGTTCGGCCTGGAGGGCAGATTATAGCAATCAGCCCCAGCATTTT.

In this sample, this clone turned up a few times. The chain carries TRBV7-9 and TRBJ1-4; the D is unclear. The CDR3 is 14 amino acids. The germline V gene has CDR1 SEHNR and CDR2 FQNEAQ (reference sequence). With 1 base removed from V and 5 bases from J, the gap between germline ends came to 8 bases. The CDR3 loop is CASSLGPVNEKLFF. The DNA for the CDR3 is TGTGCCAGCAGCTTAGGGCCCGTAAATGAAAAACTGTTTTTT.

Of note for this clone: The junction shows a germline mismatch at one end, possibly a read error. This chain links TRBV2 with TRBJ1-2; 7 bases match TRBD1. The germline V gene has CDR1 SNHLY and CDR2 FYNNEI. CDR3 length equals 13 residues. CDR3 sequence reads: CASCDRERRGYTF. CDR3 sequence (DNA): TGTGCCAGCTGTGACAGGGAACGTCGTGGCTACACCTTC.

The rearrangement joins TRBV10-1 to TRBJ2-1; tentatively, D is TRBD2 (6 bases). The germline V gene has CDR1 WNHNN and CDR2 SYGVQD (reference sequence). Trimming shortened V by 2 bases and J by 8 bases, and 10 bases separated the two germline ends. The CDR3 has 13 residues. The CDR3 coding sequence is TGCGCCAGCAGTGAGGGGGGAGGCGATGAGCAGTTCTTC. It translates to CASSEGGGDEQFF.

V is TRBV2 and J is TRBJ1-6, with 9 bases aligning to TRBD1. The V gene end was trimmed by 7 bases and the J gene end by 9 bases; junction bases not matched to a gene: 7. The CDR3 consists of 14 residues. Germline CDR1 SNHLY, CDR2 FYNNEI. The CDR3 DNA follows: TGTGCCAGCATACAACGGACAGGGGTTTCACCCCTCCACTTT. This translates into CASIQRTGVSPLHF.

The CDR3 DNA sequence: TGCGCCAGCAGCCAAGAGGACAGGGTATCCTACGAGCAGTACTTC. This sequence encodes CASSQEDRVSYEQYF. This rearrangement joins TRBV4-1 to TRBJ2-7, with TRBD1 identical over 8 bases. Trimming took 0 bases from V and 1 from J; bases not matched to a gene: 2. Germline V gene sequence: CDR1 MGHRA, CDR2 YSYEKL. The CDR3 is 15 amino acids.

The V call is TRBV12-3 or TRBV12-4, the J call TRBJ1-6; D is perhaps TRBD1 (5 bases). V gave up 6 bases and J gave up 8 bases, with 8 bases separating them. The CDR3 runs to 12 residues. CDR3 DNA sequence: TGTGCCAGCAGCCGACAGTATTCACCCCTCCACTTT. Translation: CASSRQYSPLHF.

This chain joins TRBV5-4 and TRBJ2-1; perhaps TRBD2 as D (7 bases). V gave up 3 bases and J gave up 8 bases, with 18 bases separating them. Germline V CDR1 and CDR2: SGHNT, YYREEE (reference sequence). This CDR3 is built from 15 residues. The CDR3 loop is CASSSGGRGKDEQFF. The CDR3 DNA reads TGTGCCAGCAGCTCGGGGGGCAGGGGTAAGGATGAGCAGTTCTTC. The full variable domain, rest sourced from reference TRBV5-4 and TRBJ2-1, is ETGVTQSPTHLIKTRGQQVTLRCSSQSGHNTVSWYQQALGQGPQFIFQYYREEENGRGNFPPRFSGLQFPNYSSELNVNALELDDSALYLCASSSGGRGKDEQFFGPGTRLTVL.

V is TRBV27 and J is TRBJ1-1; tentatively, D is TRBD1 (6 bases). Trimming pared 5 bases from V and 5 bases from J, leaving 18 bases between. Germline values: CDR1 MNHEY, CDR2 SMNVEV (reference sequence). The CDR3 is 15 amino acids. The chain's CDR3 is CASSPLDRKRTEAFF. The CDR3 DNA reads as TGTGCCAGCAGTCCCTTAGACAGGAAGAGAACTGAAGCTTTCTTT.

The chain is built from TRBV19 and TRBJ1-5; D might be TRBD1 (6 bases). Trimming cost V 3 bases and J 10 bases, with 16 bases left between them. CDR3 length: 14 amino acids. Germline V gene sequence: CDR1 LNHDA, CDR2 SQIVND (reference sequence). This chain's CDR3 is CASSIEQGPLPQHF. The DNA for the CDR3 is TGTGCCAGTAGTATCGAACAGGGACCTCTCCCCCAGCATTTT.

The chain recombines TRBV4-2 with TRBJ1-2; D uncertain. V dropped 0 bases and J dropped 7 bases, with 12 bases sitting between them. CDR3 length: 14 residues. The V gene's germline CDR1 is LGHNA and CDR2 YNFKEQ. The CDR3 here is CASSQDLSGSGYTF. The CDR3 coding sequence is TGTGCCAGCAGCCAAGATTTGTCGGGGAGTGGCTACACCTTC.

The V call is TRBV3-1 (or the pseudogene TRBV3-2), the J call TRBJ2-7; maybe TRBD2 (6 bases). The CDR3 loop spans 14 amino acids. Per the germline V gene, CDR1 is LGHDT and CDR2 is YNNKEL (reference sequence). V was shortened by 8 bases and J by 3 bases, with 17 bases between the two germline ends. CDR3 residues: CASGGSSSYYEQYF. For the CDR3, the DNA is TGTGCCAGCGGGGGGTCGTCTTCCTACTACGAGCAGTACTTC.

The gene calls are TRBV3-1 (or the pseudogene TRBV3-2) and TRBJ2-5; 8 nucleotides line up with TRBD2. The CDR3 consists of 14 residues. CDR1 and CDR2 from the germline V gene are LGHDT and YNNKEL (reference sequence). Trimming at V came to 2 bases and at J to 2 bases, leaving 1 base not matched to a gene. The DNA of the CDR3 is TGTGCCAGCAGCCAAACTAGCGGACAAGAGACCCAGTACTTC. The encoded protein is CASSQTSGQETQYF.

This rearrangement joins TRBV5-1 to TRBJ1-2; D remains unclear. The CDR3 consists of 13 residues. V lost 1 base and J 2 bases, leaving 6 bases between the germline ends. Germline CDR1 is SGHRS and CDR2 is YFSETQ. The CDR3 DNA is TGCGCCAGCAGCTTGTCCAGGAACTATGGCTACACCTTC. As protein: CASSLSRNYGYTF.

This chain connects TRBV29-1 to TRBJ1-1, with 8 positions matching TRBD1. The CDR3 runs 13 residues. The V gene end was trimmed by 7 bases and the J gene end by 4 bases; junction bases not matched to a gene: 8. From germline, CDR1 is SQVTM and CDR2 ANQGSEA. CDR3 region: CSAMTGVGTEAFF. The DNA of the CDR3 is TGCAGCGCCATGACAGGGGTCGGCACTGAAGCTTTCTTT.

CDR3: CASSATPGVSYNSPLHF. DNA of the CDR3: TGTGCCAGCAGCGCGACTCCAGGGGTCTCCTATAATTCACCCCTCCACTTT. The chain uses TRBV11-2 and TRBJ1-6; tentative D call: TRBD1 (6 bases). This CDR3 is built from 17 residues. The V gene lost 5 bases and the J gene lost 0 bases, with 14 bases spanning the gap. Germline V gene data show CDR1 as SGHAT and CDR2 as FQNNGV.

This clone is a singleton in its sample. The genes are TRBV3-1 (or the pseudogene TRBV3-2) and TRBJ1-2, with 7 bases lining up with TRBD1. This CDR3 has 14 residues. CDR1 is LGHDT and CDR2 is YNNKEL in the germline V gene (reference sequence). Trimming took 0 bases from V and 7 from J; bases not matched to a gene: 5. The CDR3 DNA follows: TGTGCCAGCAGCCAAGATAGGGGGCGCAGTGGCTACACCTTC. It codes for CASSQDRGRSGYTF.

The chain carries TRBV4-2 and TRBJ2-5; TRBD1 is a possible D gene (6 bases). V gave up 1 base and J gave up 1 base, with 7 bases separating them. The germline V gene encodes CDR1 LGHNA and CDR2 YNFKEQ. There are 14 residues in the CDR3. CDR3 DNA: TGTGCCAGCAGCCAAGGGGGGCCCCAAGAGACCCAGTACTTC. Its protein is CASSQGGPQETQYF.